The 28 T cell receptor beta chains below were found in one sample sequenced in a study of CD8 T cells in ankylosing spondylitis. Whole-study results and caveats: Several highly homologous variants formed a TCR beta motif that appeared characteristic of ankylosing spondylitis blood.

TCRdb re-analysed the 5' RACE reads in MiXCR, keeping a single row per CDR3 protein. The data contain roughly 90,000 distinct CDR3 sequences, around 8.5% of them singletons. Their target antigens are unknown. The sample consisted of blood, either unsorted or a sorted T cell fraction (not recorded which). The receptors here all came from a male donor with ankylosing spondylitis.

The chain is built from TRBV20-1 and TRBJ2-7; perhaps TRBD2 as D (5 bases). The CDR3 is 15 residues long. Germline V gives CDR1 DFQATT, CDR2 SNEGSKA (reference sequence). The germline V and J ends were trimmed by 0 bases and 4 bases, with 16 bases remaining between them. The CDR3 loop reads CSARERGSPLYEQYV. CDR3 DNA: TGCAGTGCTAGAGAGAGAGGGAGCCCTTTGTACGAGCAGTACGTC.

This clonotype showed up just a few times. The rearrangement uses TRBV11-2 and TRBJ1-1, with TRBD1 matching 7 bases. The V gene end was trimmed by 5 bases and the J gene end by 5 bases; junction bases not matched to a gene: 11. Per germline, CDR1 SGHAT and CDR2 FQNNGV. The CDR3 sequence is 15 residues long. CDR3 bases: TGTGCCAGCAGCACCTACAGGGGAGTTGGGACTGAAGCTTTCTTT. Translated, it gives CASSTYRGVGTEAFF.

V is TRBV24-1 and J is TRBJ2-1; D is unresolved. Trimming shortened V by 8 bases and J by 9 bases, and 16 bases separated the two germline ends. The CDR3 contains 13 residues. The germline V gene has CDR1 KGHDR and CDR2 SFDVKD. CDR3 in amino acids: CATIDWANGEQFF. CDR3 nucleotides: TGTGCCACCATTGACTGGGCTAATGGTGAGCAGTTCTTC.

Many counts were recorded for this clonotype. The chain carries TRBV7-9 and TRBJ2-1; 8 bases map to TRBD1. This CDR3 has 16 residues. CDR1 and CDR2 from the germline V gene are SEHNR and FQNEAQ (reference sequence). V lost 5 bases to trimming and J lost 0 bases; unmatched junction nucleotides: 6. The CDR3 here is CASSPRTGSSYNEQFF. The CDR3 DNA sequence: TGTGCCAGCAGCCCCCGGACAGGGAGCTCCTACAATGAGCAGTTCTTC.

This clonotype was seen more than once but under ten times. The chain combines TRBV20-1 with TRBJ2-5; no clear D gene. This CDR3 is built from 13 residues. Germline CDR1 and CDR2: DFQATT and SNEGSKA (reference sequence). Trimming shortened V by 4 bases and J by 9 bases, and 18 bases separated the two germline ends. The CDR3 nucleotides read TGCAGTGCTATTCTGGGCCCTGGCACGGCCCAGTACTTC. Translating it yields CSAILGPGTAQYF.

The chain combines TRBV6-1 with TRBJ1-1; D gene ambiguous. This CDR3 contains 15 residues. CDR1 MNHNS and CDR2 SASEGT come from the germline V gene. Trimming shortened V by 0 bases and J by 0 bases, and 8 bases separated the two germline ends. In nucleotides, the CDR3 is TGTGCCAGCAGTGAAGCGGGTGATTTGAACACTGAAGCTTTCTTT. It specifies CASSEAGDLNTEAFF.

There are a few counts of this clonotype. The chain employs TRBV12-3 or TRBV12-4 and TRBJ1-5; 7 positions match TRBD1. The CDR3 length is 17 residues. J gave up 0 bases and V 0 bases, and 5 bases lay outside the gene matches. In nucleotides, the CDR3 is TGTGCCAGCAGTTTAGCACCGGGACAGATTAGCAATCAGCCCCAGCATTTT. It yields the protein CASSLAPGQISNQPQHF.

This clonotype was seen at least ten times. The chain uses TRBV24-1 and TRBJ1-5; D call uncertain. CDR3 length: 14 amino acids. CDR1 is KGHDR and CDR2 is SFDVKD in the germline V gene. The V end was cut by 5 bases, the J end by 4 bases, with 11 bases between. This CDR3 reads CATSGPNSNQPQHF. The DNA for the CDR3 is TGTGCCACCAGTGGTCCCAACTCAAATCAGCCCCAGCATTTT.

This clonotype was detected a few times. The DNA is left out, because the CDR3 cannot be placed on it with certainty; the CDR3 is given as TCRdb lists it. The J gene is TRBJ2-7, the V gene TRBV11-2; TRBD2 is the table's D call, not checked against the DNA. The CDR3 sequence runs 14 residues, both termini included. From germline, CDR1 is SGHAT and CDR2 FQNNGV. The CDR3 loop is CASSVGPGRREQYF.

This clonotype was picked up a small number of times. This chain links TRBV14 with TRBJ1-1; D is uncertain. There are 13 residues in the CDR3. The germline V gene encodes CDR1 SGHDN and CDR2 FVKESK. The germline V and J ends were trimmed by 2 bases and 2 bases, with 6 bases remaining between them. CDR3 amino acids: CASSQFQNTEAFF. CDR3 in DNA: TGTGCCAGCAGCCAATTCCAAAACACTGAAGCTTTCTTT.

This clonotype was counted a few times. The genes are TRBV21-1 and TRBJ2-1; the D call TRBD2 from the table was never checked on the DNA. TRBV21-1 is termed a pseudogene. The CDR3 consists of 15 residues. CDR3 loop: CASRGRLAVYNEQFF. The CDR3 DNA reads as TGTGCCAGCAGGGGTAGACTAGCGGTGTACAATGAGCAGTTCTTC.

DNA of the CDR3: TGTGCCAGCAGCTTCTCCCCCGGATCGAGCACAGATACGCAGTATTTT. Its translation: CASSFSPGSSTDTQYF. This chain uses TRBV7-9 with TRBJ2-3; D ambiguous. The CDR3 runs to 16 residues. Germline V lookup: CDR1 SEHNR, CDR2 FQNEAQ (reference sequence). V gave up 3 bases and J gave up 0 bases, with 13 bases separating them.

This clonotype was detected a few times. The rearrangement links TRBV19 to TRBJ1-6; TRBD1 matches 7 bases. CDR1 and CDR2 from the germline V gene are LNHDA and SQIVND (reference sequence). The CDR3 is 15 residues long. V lost 4 bases to trimming and J lost 3 bases; unmatched junction nucleotides: 3. CDR3 region: CASSTDRNYNSPLHF. CDR3 nucleotides: TGTGCCAGTAGTACGGACAGGAACTATAATTCACCCCTCCACTTT.

The chain carries TRBV4-1 and TRBJ2-1; 10 bases agree with TRBD2. Germline V gives CDR1 MGHRA, CDR2 YSYEKL. The CDR3 runs 15 residues. V lost 5 bases and J lost 8; bases outside the gene matches: 9. CDR3 amino acids: CASSETSGALDEQFF. The CDR3 DNA sequence: TGCGCCAGCAGCGAAACTAGCGGGGCCTTGGATGAGCAGTTCTTC.

Only a few counts were recorded for this clonotype. This chain uses TRBV6-5 with TRBJ2-7, with 9 bases fitting TRBD1. CDR1 MNHEY and CDR2 SVGAGI come from the germline V gene. V was pared by 4 bases and J by 5 bases, with 12 bases of the junction left unmatched. This CDR3 region has 16 residues. CDR3 coding DNA: TGTGCCAGCAGTTTTCCAAACAGGGGGCGAGTCGACGAGCAGTACTTC. As protein: CASSFPNRGRVDEQYF.

The chain employs TRBV12-3 or TRBV12-4 and TRBJ2-6; D is undetermined. V was shortened by 4 bases and J by 2 bases, with 9 bases between the two germline ends. CDR3 length: 15 amino acids. The CDR3 coding sequence is TGTGCCAGCAGTTGGTCAGGTACTGGGGCCAACGTCCTGACTTTC. This codes for CASSWSGTGANVLTF.

The chain combines TRBV20-1 with TRBJ2-7; D perhaps matches TRBD2 (6 bases). The CDR3 is 16 amino acids. V lost 0 bases, J lost 0 bases, and 15 bases lay in between. Germline CDR1 and CDR2: DFQATT and SNEGSKA (reference sequence). In nucleotides, the CDR3 is TGCAGTGCTAGAGATTCCATAGCGGCGAGCTCCTACGAGCAGTACTTC. It encodes CSARDSIAASSYEQYF.

V gene TRBV7-9 combines with J gene TRBJ2-7; 8 bases match TRBD2. The CDR3 sequence is 14 residues long. The J segment lost 0 bases and the V segment lost 11 bases, leaving 9 bases of the junction unmatched. The V gene's germline CDR1 is SEHNR and CDR2 FQNEAQ (reference sequence). The CDR3 protein is CAGVFSGASYEQYF. DNA of the CDR3: TGTGCCGGCGTCTTTAGCGGGGCCTCCTACGAGCAGTACTTC.

This clonotype appeared a few times. This chain uses TRBV7-6 with TRBJ2-3; 10 nucleotides align to TRBD2. The CDR3 length is 16 residues. Germline CDR1 is SGHVS and CDR2 is FNYEAQ. Unmatched junction bases numbered 11, after V lost 6 bases and J lost 5 bases. The CDR3 here is CASSLLAGPLKDTQYF. As DNA, the CDR3 is TGTGCCAGCAGTTTACTAGCGGGACCCCTAAAAGATACGCAGTATTTT.

In this sample, this clonotype turned up a few times. The chain uses TRBV29-1 and TRBJ2-1, with 7 nucleotides matching TRBD2. The ends lost 4 bases at V and 8 bases at J; junction bases unmatched: 2. CDR1 SQVTM and CDR2 ANQGSEA come from the germline V gene. This CDR3 spans 11 amino acids. The CDR3 sequence: CSVGGRDEQFF. The CDR3 DNA follows: TGCAGCGTTGGGGGGAGGGATGAGCAGTTCTTC.

This clonotype was observed at least ten times. The J gene is TRBJ2-1, the V gene TRBV3-1, with no clear D. Germline V gives CDR1 LGHDT, CDR2 YNNKEL (reference sequence). The length of the CDR3 is 15 residues. Trimming cost V 0 bases and J 0 bases, with 6 bases left between them. CDR3 in DNA: TGTGCCAGCAGCCAAGAAGGTCTCTCCTACAATGAGCAGTTCTTC. This encodes CASSQEGLSYNEQFF.

This clonotype was recorded many times. The V call is TRBV6-2 or TRBV6-3, the J call TRBJ2-7, with D unclear. Germline-derived CDR1 and CDR2 are MNHEY and SVGEGT. Trimming removed 5 bases from V and 3 bases from J, with 17 bases in between. The length of the CDR3 is 15 residues. The CDR3 DNA reads as TGTGCCAGCAGTCACGGGTACAGCCGACACTACGAGCAGTACGTC. It codes for CASSHGYSRHYEQYV.

The table lists this clonotype with a few counts. The chain employs TRBV11-1 and TRBJ2-1; 13 nucleotides align to TRBD2. V was clipped by 3 bases and J by 4 bases; unmatched bases: 9. This CDR3 contains 18 residues. Germline CDR1 is SGHAT and CDR2 is FQDESV (reference sequence). DNA of the CDR3: TGTGCCAGCAGCTTCCCGAGGACTAGCGGGAGTGGGTACAATGAGCAGTTCTTC. This gives the protein CASSFPRTSGSGYNEQFF.

This clonotype was observed many times. This chain uses TRBV12-3 or TRBV12-4 with TRBJ1-5; 7 bases match TRBD1. This CDR3 comprises 14 residues. With V trimmed by 5 bases and J by 7 bases, 8 bases remained unmatched. CDR3 in amino acids: CASSKGASGQPQHF. The CDR3 DNA sequence: TGTGCCAGCAGTAAGGGGGCGTCAGGACAGCCCCAGCATTTT.

This clonotype was seen more than once but under ten times. This chain connects TRBV4-1 to TRBJ1-5; D perhaps matches TRBD1 (6 bases). Trimming removed 3 bases from V and 4 bases from J, with 10 bases in between. This CDR3 contains 14 residues. The V gene's germline CDR1 is MGHRA and CDR2 YSYEKL. CDR3 region: CASSQGARNQPQHF. The CDR3 coding sequence is TGCGCCAGCAGCCAGGGGGCCCGTAATCAGCCCCAGCATTTT.

This clonotype was counted many times. The V and J genes are TRBV10-3 and TRBJ1-1; 8 positions match TRBD1. The junction had 9 bases not matched to a gene; V was cut back by 7 bases and J by 8 bases. The CDR3 spans 13 residues. Germline-derived CDR1 and CDR2 are ENHRY and SYGVKD. CDR3 loop: CAITHPGQAEAFF. Written as DNA, the CDR3 is TGTGCCATCACTCACCCGGGACAGGCAGAAGCTTTCTTT.

This clonotype was found many times. This chain joins TRBV24-1 and TRBJ2-1, with TRBD2 matching 8 bases. V was pared by 8 bases and J by 4 bases, with 3 bases of the junction left unmatched. The CDR3 consists of 13 residues. Germline V gene sequence: CDR1 KGHDR, CDR2 SFDVKD. CDR3 loop: CATKAGVYNEQFF. Written as DNA, the CDR3 is TGTGCCACCAAAGCGGGGGTGTACAATGAGCAGTTCTTC.

This clonotype was counted at least ten times. V and J are TRBV6-1 and TRBJ2-1; TRBD1 matches at 12 bases. V lost 7 bases and J lost 8; bases outside the gene matches: 3. The V gene's germline CDR1 is MNHNS and CDR2 SASEGT. The CDR3 covers 13 residues. CDR3 in amino acids: CASMGTGGHEQFF. In DNA, the CDR3 is TGTGCCAGCATGGGGACAGGGGGCCATGAGCAGTTCTTC.